The T cell receptor (beta chain) under discussion was sequenced for a study of liver allograft versus peripheral blood T cells. Looking at the study overall: Intrahepatic T cell receptor repertoires from transplanted livers were compared against repertoires in recipients' peripheral blood.

The CDR3 has 15 amino acids. Trimming cost V 3 bases and J 0 bases, with 11 bases left between them. CDR1 is KGHSH, CDR2 LQKENI, per germline. This clonotype ranks as medium-sized (0.01 to 0.1%). A single record per CDR3 protein comes from TCRdb applying MiXCR to the reads. The sample contains some 14,000 distinct CDR3 sequences, more than 20% of which appear only once. The receptor was derived from a human patient who had a liver transplant. Some of these T cells may belong to the graft donor. The rearrangement uses TRBV18 and TRBJ1-1, with D unclear. CDR3 nucleotides: TGTGCCAGCTCACCGGACGGAACATTGAACACTGAAGCTTTCTTT. Amino acid sequence: CASSPDGTLNTEAFF.